This record covers a single TCR beta chain. This specimen belongs to a study of T cell changes during pregnancy in multiple sclerosis. This table comes from immunoSEQ multiplex PCR, and its TCRdb copy is limited to in-frame clones, with some not included. The data show about 83,000 clones, about 90% seen once. CDR1 and CDR2 from the germline V gene are WSHSY and SAAADI. V was pared by 6 bases and J by 5 bases, with 6 bases of the junction left unmatched. The CDR3 totals 13 residues. The receptor was derived from a female donor in good health, serving as a control in a pregnancy study. Some clones in this sample may be carry-over from other donors' samples. The chain carries TRBV10-2 and TRBJ1-1; 7 bases agree with TRBD1. The source was PBMCs, collected in the first trimester of pregnancy. As DNA, the CDR3 is TGCGCCAGCAGAGACCCGGGACAGACTGAAGCTTTCTTT. Translation: CASRDPGQTEAFF.